The rows below give T cell receptor beta chains drawn from one sample of a study of immune characterization of retroperitoneal liposarcoma. TCRdb used MiXCR to reprocess the PCR reads, holding one entry per CDR3 protein. The repertoire consists of 2,100 or so distinct CDR3 sequences, with 36% occurring once and the leading ten covering more than 15%. Sequences were obtained from tumor tissue. These receptors were obtained from a male donor with retroperitoneal liposarcoma. Each CDR3 is given with its conserved first and last residue. A D gene is named only where the DNA matches it firmly. Expanded clones get a size class; other rows say once, few or many, or leave the size out.

cdr3_nt: TGTGCCAGCAGGACCGGGGCGGGGGGGACCTACGAGCAGTTCTTC
cdr3_aa: CASRTGAGGTYEQFF
d_call: TRBD2
clone_size: large
j_call: TRBJ2-1
v_call: TRBV6-1

cdr3_nt: TGTGCCAGCAGTTTATCAGGCGGCCAGCCCCAGCATTTT
cdr3_aa: CASSLSGGQPQHF
d_call: NA
clone_size: NA
j_call: TRBJ1-5
v_call: TRBV27

cdr3_nt: TGTGCCAGCAGTGAGCGGGAGGGTGAAACAGATACGCAGTATTTT
cdr3_aa: CASSEREGETDTQYF
d_call: TRBD2
clone_size: NA
j_call: TRBJ2-3
v_call: TRBV6-4

cdr3_nt: TGTGCCAGCAGTAAACGCCGGGACAGGGTCTACGAGCAGTTCTTC
cdr3_aa: CASSKRRDRVYEQFF
d_call: TRBD1
clone_size: few
j_call: TRBJ2-1
v_call: TRBV6-1

cdr3_nt: TGTGCTAGTGGAAAGGACTTTTTTCAGCAGTTCTTC
cdr3_aa: CASGKDFFQQFF
d_call: NA
clone_size: medium-sized
j_call: TRBJ2-1
v_call: TRBV12-5

cdr3_nt: TGTGCCAGCAGCCTCACGAGGACTAGCGGGAGGTTCCGGGGAGATACGCAGTATTTT
cdr3_aa: CASSLTRTSGRFRGDTQYF
d_call: TRBD2
clone_size: few
j_call: TRBJ2-3
v_call: TRBV11-2

cdr3_nt: TGTGCCAGCAGTCTCTATCAAGAGACCCAGTACTTC
cdr3_aa: CASSLYQETQYF
d_call: NA
clone_size: large
j_call: TRBJ2-5
v_call: TRBV6-9

cdr3_nt: TGTGCCAGCAGTTACTCGACTTTACGGGATTCCTACAATGAGCAGTTCTTC
cdr3_aa: CASSYSTLRDSYNEQFF
d_call: NA
clone_size: medium-sized
j_call: TRBJ2-1
v_call: TRBV6-6

cdr3_nt: TGTGCCAGCAGCTTCCTAGCGGGAGTGGCAGAGACCCAGTACTTC
cdr3_aa: CASSFLAGVAETQYF
d_call: TRBD2
clone_size: NA
j_call: TRBJ2-5
v_call: TRBV7-2

cdr3_nt: TGTGCCAGCAGTATGACCGGGACAGGGTACCACGAGCAGTACTTC
cdr3_aa: CASSMTGTGYHEQYF
d_call: TRBD1
clone_size: once
j_call: TRBJ2-7
v_call: TRBV27

cdr3_nt: TGTGCCAGCAGTGGTTCTAGCGTTGTAGAGACCCAGTACTTC
cdr3_aa: CASSGSSVVETQYF
d_call: NA
clone_size: medium-sized
j_call: TRBJ2-5
v_call: TRBV6-1

cdr3_nt: TGTGCCAGCAGTGGGCTAGCGGGAGTACATGAGCAGTTCTTC
cdr3_aa: CASSGLAGVHEQFF
d_call: TRBD2
clone_size: medium-sized
j_call: TRBJ2-1
v_call: TRBV6-1

cdr3_nt: TGTGCCAGCAGCCTTAGCGGGATAGCCTCCTACAATGAGCAGTTCTTC
cdr3_aa: CASSLSGIASYNEQFF
d_call: TRBD2
clone_size: NA
j_call: TRBJ2-1
v_call: TRBV11-2

cdr3_nt: TGCGCCAGCAGTGAAAGTAGCGGGCTTATAGGCTCCGAGCAGTTCTTC
cdr3_aa: CASSESSGLIGSEQFF
d_call: TRBD2
clone_size: NA
j_call: TRBJ2-1
v_call: TRBV10-2

cdr3_nt: TGTGCCAGCAGTTATTCCGGTTTTATCGTCCTAGCGCAATCCAATGAGCAGTTCTTC
cdr3_aa: CASSYSGFIVLAQSNEQFF
d_call: NA
clone_size: few
j_call: TRBJ2-1
v_call: TRBV6-6

cdr3_nt: TGCGCCAGCAGCTTCACCGGGACAGGGGATGGCTACACCTTC
cdr3_aa: CASSFTGTGDGYTF
d_call: TRBD1
clone_size: NA
j_call: TRBJ1-2
v_call: TRBV4-1

cdr3_nt: TGTGCCAGCAGCCCCCTTAGGGATTCCTACAATGAGCAGTTCTTC
cdr3_aa: CASSPLRDSYNEQFF
d_call: NA
clone_size: few
j_call: TRBJ2-1
v_call: TRBV7-8

cdr3_nt: TGTGCCAGCAGTGAAGAGCGGGATTCCTACAATGAGCAGTATTTT
cdr3_aa: CASSEERDSYNEQYF
d_call: TRBD2
clone_size: medium-sized
j_call: TRBJ2-3
v_call: TRBV6-1

cdr3_nt: TGTGCCAGCAGTGAAGATGGGGCCTCCGGCTACACCTTC
cdr3_aa: CASSEDGASGYTF
d_call: NA
clone_size: NA
j_call: TRBJ1-2
v_call: TRBV6-1

cdr3_nt: TGTGCCAGCAGCTTGATGGGGGAGACCCAGTACTTC
cdr3_aa: CASSLMGETQYF
d_call: NA
clone_size: NA
j_call: TRBJ2-5
v_call: TRBV5-3

cdr3_nt: TGTGCCAGCAGTCAACGGGTCATGAACACCGGGGAGCTGTTTTTT
cdr3_aa: CASSQRVMNTGELFF
d_call: NA
clone_size: medium-sized
j_call: TRBJ2-2
v_call: TRBV12-3/TRBV12-4

cdr3_nt: TGTGCCAGCAGCTTAGTTGACAGGGGCGTCAAAAACATTCAGTACTTC
cdr3_aa: CASSLVDRGVKNIQYF
d_call: TRBD1
clone_size: medium-sized
j_call: TRBJ2-4
v_call: TRBV7-2

cdr3_nt: TGCAGTGCTGCCCGGAGAGCGAAACAAGAGACCCAGTACTTC
cdr3_aa: CSAARRAKQETQYF
d_call: NA
clone_size: few
j_call: TRBJ2-5
v_call: TRBV20-1